This T cell receptor beta chain was recovered during a study of blood T cells in healthy people across ages. This CDR3 region has 17 residues. J gave up 7 bases and V 0 bases, and 11 bases lay outside the gene matches. Germline V gives CDR1 LGHNA, CDR2 YSLEER. With a J-beta primer mix and a sample-barcoded 5' primer, a second PCR ran about 7 to 12 cycles. Tags on each cDNA molecule came from a template-switch adaptor with 12 random nucleotides. Each CDR3 protein is one row after TCRdb ran MiXCR on the 5' RACE reads. The sample has around 800,000 distinct CDR3 sequences, about half seen once. The table lists this clonotype with many counts.

The source of this sequence is an elderly man in good health. V gene TRBV4-3 combines with J gene TRBJ2-1, with 8 bases aligning to TRBD2. Sequenced input: blood. The CDR3 spells CASSQDTGVAGRNEQFF. The CDR3 coding sequence is TGCGCCAGCAGCCAAGATACTGGGGTAGCGGGGCGGAATGAGCAGTTCTTC.